Below, 8 T cell receptor beta chains from the same sample are listed, as sequenced in a study of OX40 agonist ivuxolimab in advanced cancers. TCRdb's table, derived via immunoSEQ multiplex PCR, lists solely in-frame clones and lacks some. The table lists 60,000 to 85,000 clones, more than 60% of them singletons. Specimen: CD4+ or CD8+ T cells sorted from blood, collected in a trial of the OX40 agonist ivuxolimab. The receptor source for this set is an adult with an advanced solid tumor such as melanoma, head and neck, liver or kidney cancer.

The chain couples TRBV5-1 to TRBJ2-2, with 14 nucleotides matching TRBD2. Germline CDR1 is SGHRS and CDR2 is YFSETQ. This CDR3 comprises 18 residues. The junction had 10 bases not matched to a gene; V was cut back by 4 bases and J by 5 bases. In nucleotides, the CDR3 is TGCGCCAGCAGCATACTGGGACTAGCGGGAGCGGGGACCGGGGAGCTGTTTTTT. This translates into CASSILGLAGAGTGELFF.

This rearrangement joins TRBV10-3 to TRBJ2-7, with 8 bases that match TRBD1. Germline-derived CDR1 and CDR2 are ENHRY and SYGVKD. This CDR3 has 13 residues. V shed 7 bases, J shed 3 bases, and the junction held 5 bases outside the gene matches. CDR3 region: CAITQDRGYEQYF. For the CDR3, the DNA is TGTGCCATCACTCAAGACAGGGGCTACGAGCAGTACTTC.

The chain is built from TRBV14 and TRBJ1-1, with no clear D. Per germline, CDR1 SGHDN and CDR2 FVKESK. Trimming left V 3 bases short and J 5 bases short, with 13 bases between. The CDR3 totals 14 residues. CDR3 region: CASSQITLGTEAFF. CDR3 DNA: TGTGCCAGCAGCCAGATAACTTTGGGGACTGAAGCTTTCTTT.

This clone is a singleton in its sample. The gene calls are TRBV28 and TRBJ2-3; TRBD1 is a possible D gene (5 bases). The germline V gene has CDR1 MDHEN and CDR2 SYDVKM. Between the trimmed V and J ends, which lost 7 bases and 0 bases, there was a span of 14 bases. The CDR3 loop spans 15 amino acids. Written as DNA, the CDR3 is TGTGCCAGCAAAGCAGGGTCCACTAGCACAGATACGCAGTATTTT. This codes for CASKAGSTSTDTQYF.

The chain uses TRBV5-1 and TRBJ1-2; the match to TRBD1 covers 7 bases. CDR1 and CDR2 from the germline V gene are SGHRS and YFSETQ. The CDR3 extends over 16 amino acids. Trimming removed 0 bases from V and 8 bases from J; junction bases left unmatched: 13. The CDR3 nucleotides read TGCGCCAGCAGCTTGGCGGGATTTACAGGGGTTGGAGGCTACACCTTC. Encoded protein: CASSLAGFTGVGGYTF.

The chain is built from TRBV18 and TRBJ1-1; 7 positions match TRBD1. After removal of 3 bases from V and 0 bases from J, the junction contained 13 bases not matched to a gene. The CDR3 contains 18 residues. CDR1 and CDR2 from the germline V gene are KGHSH and LQKENI. CDR3 nucleotides: TGTGCCAGCTCACCCACCAGGGGGGGATTAGGGGTGAACACTGAAGCTTTCTTT. Protein sequence: CASSPTRGGLGVNTEAFF. Looking up the rest from reference TRBV18 and TRBJ1-1 gives the full variable domain: NAGVMQNPRHLVRRRGQEARLRCSPMKGHSHVYWYRQLPEEGLKFMVYLQKENIIDESGMPKERFSAEFPKEGPSILRIQQVVRGDSAAYFCASSPTRGGLGVNTEAFFGQGTRLTVV.

The chain is built from TRBV27 and TRBJ2-6; D remains unclear. CDR1 and CDR2 from the germline V gene are MNHEY and SMNVEV (reference sequence). The germline V and J ends were trimmed by 0 bases and 4 bases, with 10 bases remaining between them. This CDR3 is 16 amino acids long. In DNA, the CDR3 is TGTGCCAGCAGTTTATCCCCAAGAATGGGGGCCAACGTCCTGACTTTC. It encodes CASSLSPRMGANVLTF.

The chain employs TRBV5-1 and TRBJ1-6; 7 bases map to TRBD1. The junction had 9 bases not matched to a gene; V was cut back by 4 bases and J by 5 bases. The V gene's germline CDR1 is SGHRS and CDR2 YFSETQ. The CDR3 runs 16 residues. This CDR3 reads CASSPQGLGDNSPLHF. CDR3 sequence (DNA): TGCGCCAGCAGCCCACAGGGGCTCGGTGATAATTCACCCCTCCACTTT.